This T cell receptor beta chain was obtained from a study of blood T cell repertoires in COVID-19. V gave up 4 bases and J gave up 3 bases; unmatched junction bases: 3. Germline CDR1 and CDR2: LGHDT and YNNKEL (reference sequence). The CDR3 runs 14 residues. Some clones are missing from TCRdb's copy, which holds only in-frame ones; the method was immunoSEQ multiplex PCR. The sample holds approximately 140,000 clones, around 90% seen once. Note on this clone: The sample has other DNA sequences that encode this CDR3 too.

This receptor was taken from a woman between 55 and 75 years old with active or convalescent COVID-19. V and J are TRBV3-1 (or the pseudogene TRBV3-2) and TRBJ2-3; 8 nucleotides line up with TRBD1. Sequenced: peripheral blood. The CDR3 nucleotides read TGTGCCAGCAGCCTGAGACAGGGGACAGATACGCAGTATTTT. This gives the protein CASSLRQGTDTQYF.